This T cell receptor beta chain was sequenced during a study of blood T cells in healthy people across ages. This clonotype was picked up a small number of times. Its antigen is not identified. Alongside a J-beta primer mix, a sample-barcoded 5' primer served in a second PCR lasting about 7 to 11 cycles. TCRdb re-called the 5' RACE reads with MiXCR, one entry per CDR3 protein. This table holds about 970,000 distinct CDR3 sequences, roughly half found once. The study's findings and limits: One million T cells yielded diversity estimates that were considered underestimates.

The V gene's germline CDR1 is SQVTM and CDR2 ANQGSEA. V lost 6 bases, J lost 6 bases, and 18 bases lay in between. The CDR3 extends over 13 amino acids. The sequenced sample consisted of blood. The chain has TRBV29-1 and TRBJ2-7, with a weak D call TRBD2 (6 bases). This receptor was obtained from a woman aged 60-75 years in good health. This CDR3 reads CSVGTDRFGEQYF. The DNA of the CDR3 is TGCAGCGTAGGGACTGATCGATTTGGCGAGCAGTACTTC.